Listed below are T cell receptor beta chains from one sample, sequenced in a study of T-cell memory formation after mild COVID-19. MiXCR, applied by TCRdb to the 5' RACE reads, yields one record per CDR3 protein. The data show roughly 380,000 distinct CDR3 sequences, with 28% seen just once and about 13% held by the top ten. The specimen was PBMCs or a T cell subset sorted from them (not recorded which). These receptors were obtained from an adult woman who had mild COVID-19 (a few samples of this study predate the infection). Cell type and time point are not known. CDR3s leave out the opening cysteine and the closing phenylalanine or tryptophan. Each record gives: V gene, D gene, J gene, CDR3 protein. The D gene is left open where the match is weak.

>TRBV12-3/TRBV12-4|.|TRBJ2-3
ASSLGSTGLPSTQY
>TRBV12-3/TRBV12-4|TRBD1|TRBJ2-7
ASSWTGETYEQY
>TRBV7-2|TRBD2|TRBJ2-3
ASSFTSGGSTDTQY
>TRBV3-1|.|TRBJ2-1
ASSQEWDSYNEQF
>TRBV7-2|.|TRBJ2-1
ASSLGGLLDEQF
>TRBV24-1|.|TRBJ2-1
ATSDFGGSYNEQF
>TRBV2|.|TRBJ1-4
ASSVTQSPNEKLF
>TRBV12-3/TRBV12-4|TRBD1|TRBJ2-3
ASSLGRDRTGGTDTQY
>TRBV7-9|.|TRBJ2-5
ASSNPGETQY
>TRBV25-1|.|TRBJ2-4
ASREATGAKNIQY
>TRBV7-3|.|TRBJ2-1
ASSPIAHGEQF
>TRBV6-6|TRBD1|TRBJ1-2
ASSTGTGTFGYT
>TRBV12-3/TRBV12-4|.|TRBJ2-5
ASTDREQETQY
>TRBV5-1|.|TRBJ2-3
ASSATSKVVVDTQY
>TRBV24-1|.|TRBJ2-3
ATRETARTDTQY
>TRBV4-2|.|TRBJ2-4
ASSLRGGIAKNIQY
>TRBV3-1|.|TRBJ1-5
ASSQGVSVNQPQH
>TRBV20-1|.|TRBJ1-2
SAPHRLARGGYT
>TRBV21-1|.|TRBJ1-1
ASSKEGVGAEAF
>TRBV7-3|.|TRBJ2-3
ASSLTGPHSPDTQY
>TRBV19|TRBD1|TRBJ2-3
ASRPRQGPTDTQY
>TRBV7-2|.|TRBJ1-2
ASSPTTGYGYT
>TRBV2|TRBD2|TRBJ2-7
ASTRQGSGYEQY
>TRBV29-1|.|TRBJ2-1
SVGAYEQF
>TRBV21-1|.|TRBJ2-1
ARQTGGIDNEQF
>TRBV5-1|.|TRBJ1-2
ASSGMTHYGYT
>TRBV24-1|.|TRBJ2-1
ATSDPHHPGNEQF
>TRBV27|TRBD2|TRBJ2-3
ASSSLAGGLGTDTQY
>TRBV5-1|TRBD1|TRBJ1-6
ASSFGLRTGTNSPLH
>TRBV7-9|.|TRBJ2-1
ASSWNRGHPRDEQF
>TRBV5-1|.|TRBJ1-3
ASSLFVGASGNTIY
>TRBV4-3|.|TRBJ2-5
ASSQDGRGGAGQETQY
>TRBV4-2|.|TRBJ2-4
ASSPAGRGGPVNIQY
>TRBV12-3/TRBV12-4|.|TRBJ1-1
ASSLTAENTEAF
>TRBV15|TRBD1|TRBJ1-6
ATSVRQGGNSPLH
>TRBV15|.|TRBJ2-1
ATSRRGREQF
>TRBV7-6|.|TRBJ2-7
ASSLGVGSSYEQY
>TRBV11-2|TRBD2|TRBJ2-3
ASSPSGGLTDTQY
>TRBV7-2|.|TRBJ1-2
ASSLGQGIRGYT
>TRBV12-3/TRBV12-4|.|TRBJ1-1
ASNFGRLNTEAF
>TRBV24-1|TRBD2|TRBJ2-6
ATSWGGSGANVLT
>TRBV6-2/TRBV6-3|TRBD1|TRBJ2-3
ASRPRQLTGGEIDTQY
>TRBV6-6|TRBD1|TRBJ2-7
ASSYTGQGYEQY
>TRBV7-2|TRBD2|TRBJ2-1
ASSQLLAGEGNEQF
>TRBV5-1|TRBD2|TRBJ2-2
ASSLGGSGTTLNTGELF
>TRBV3-1|.|TRBJ1-6
ASSHVGLSNSPLH
>TRBV24-1|.|TRBJ2-3
ATGDPRVGSTDTQY
>TRBV7-9|.|TRBJ2-3
ASSAVAGTTRNTQY